These 27 T cell receptor beta chains were sequenced from one sample in a study of shared clonotypes between healthy human individuals. Clones were read by immunoSEQ multiplex PCR, and TCRdb kept only the in-frame ones, dropping some. The profile covers 450,000 to 500,000 clones, with roughly 80% appearing a single time and roughly 13% taken by the ten largest. The sequencing sample was made of PBMCs. These receptors all come from a woman aged 40 to 50 in good health. Some clones in this sample may be carry-over from other donors' samples.

On this clone itself: A far bigger clonotype differs at one base, so this is likely a read error. The sample has other DNA sequences that encode this CDR3 too. The J gene is TRBJ1-1, the V gene TRBV15; D uncertain. Germline lookup yields CDR1 LNHNV and CDR2 YYDKDF (reference sequence). The V end lost 0 bases, the J end lost 8 bases, and 10 bases lay between the germline ends. The CDR3 runs 13 residues. CDR3 protein: CATSRDTRAEAFF. The CDR3, as DNA: TGTGCCACCAGCAGAGATACCCGGGCGGAAGCTTTCTTT.

The chain combines TRBV25-1 with TRBJ2-7; 11 bases are shared with TRBD1. V lost 6 bases, J lost 7 bases, and 17 bases stayed unmatched. The CDR3 is 17 residues long. CDR1 is MGHDK and CDR2 is SYGVNS in the germline V gene. CDR3 nucleotide sequence: TGTGCCAGCAGCCCCCCCCTAAGAGGGACAGGGGGACTAGAGCAGTACTTC. This gives the protein CASSPPLRGTGGLEQYF.

This chain joins TRBV7-9 and TRBJ2-5; a possible D gene is TRBD2 (6 bases). CDR1 and CDR2 (germline): SEHNR, FQNEAQ (reference sequence). The CDR3 length is 15 residues. The ends were cut back, 1 base at V and 5 bases at J, with 14 bases in the middle. This CDR3 reads CASSLGSGGAETQYF. As DNA, the CDR3 is TGTGCCAGCAGCTTAGGATCAGGAGGGGCGGAGACCCAGTACTTC.

Worth noting for this clone: A far bigger clonotype differs at one base, so this is likely a read error. The chain is built from TRBV25-1 and TRBJ2-1; D call uncertain. The germline V gene encodes CDR1 MGHDK and CDR2 SYGVNS. This CDR3 is 13 amino acids long. DNA of the CDR3: TGTGCCAGCAGTGAATGGGCTTACAATGAGCAGCTCTTC. It translates to CASSEWAYNEQLF. Drawing the rest from reference TRBV25-1 and TRBJ2-1, the complete variable domain is EADIYQTPRYLVIGTGKKITLECSQTMGHDKMYWYQQDPGMELHLIHYSYGVNSTEKGDLSSESTVSRIRTEHFPLTLESARPSHTSQYLCASSEWAYNEQLFGPGTRLTVL.

The table lists this clone with a few counts. This chain uses TRBV30 with TRBJ2-7; 7 nucleotides agree with TRBD2. The ends lost 1 base at V and 3 bases at J; junction bases unmatched: 9. The CDR3 runs 15 residues. Looked up from germline, CDR1 is GTSNPN and CDR2 is SVGIG (reference sequence). The chain's CDR3 is CAWSGFGGSNYEQYF. CDR3 DNA: TGTGCCTGGAGTGGGTTCGGCGGGAGTAACTACGAGCAGTACTTC.

This clone occurred a few times. This may arise from a read error, as a much more abundant clone is one base away. This rearrangement joins TRBV5-1 to TRBJ2-7; D ambiguous. The CDR3 is 13 residues long. The V and J ends lost 0 bases and 12 bases respectively, with 16 bases between them. Germline lookup yields CDR1 SGHRS and CDR2 YFSETQ. The chain's CDR3 is CASSLGAFDGRYF. CDR3 sequence (DNA): TGCGCCAGCAGCTTGGGGGCCTTTGATGGGCGGTACTTC.

This clone was counted many times. The J gene is TRBJ2-1, the V gene TRBV30; 13 positions agree with TRBD2. Germline CDR1 GTSNPN, CDR2 SVGIG (reference sequence). There are 15 residues in the CDR3. V lost 1 base and J lost 8; bases outside the gene matches: 5. Here the CDR3 reads CAWSEGLAGRDEQFF. Written as DNA, the CDR3 is TGTGCCTGGAGTGAGGGACTAGCGGGAAGGGATGAGCAGTTCTTC.

This clone was detected only once. The chain joins TRBV6-1 to TRBJ2-7; D is possibly TRBD1 (6 bases). With 8 bases removed from V and 7 bases from J, the gap between germline ends came to 21 bases. Per germline, CDR1 MNHNS and CDR2 SASEGT. The CDR3 covers 14 residues. CDR3 DNA: TGTGCCAGCGAGATGGGGGCCCGTGCCGGAGAGCAGTACTTC. Translation gives CASEMGARAGEQYF.

This chain connects TRBV2 to TRBJ2-7; TRBD2 might be the D (5 bases). V was trimmed by 4 bases and J by 6 bases, leaving 16 bases between them. The CDR3 length is 14 residues. Germline CDR1 reads SNHLY; CDR2 reads FYNNEI. In nucleotides, the CDR3 is TGTGCCAGCAGTGCGCAGCGGACCGGTCTCGAGCAGTACTTC. This translates into CASSAQRTGLEQYF.

V gene TRBV5-1 combines with J gene TRBJ1-4; no clear D. The V gene's germline CDR1 is SGHRS and CDR2 YFSETQ. The CDR3 has 20 residues. V lost 0 bases, J lost 0 bases, and 21 bases lay in between. The CDR3 DNA follows: TGCGCCAGCAGCTTGGACGGGCGAGGCCGGAATCAGGCAACTAATGAAAAACTGTTTTTT. Translated: CASSLDGRGRNQATNEKLFF.

The rearrangement links TRBV28 to TRBJ1-1, with D tentatively TRBD1 (5 bases). CDR1 is MDHEN, CDR2 SYDVKM, per germline. V was pared by 5 bases and J by 6 bases, with 25 bases between. The CDR3 has 17 amino acids. DNA of the CDR3: TGTGCCAGCAGTCTCTCCATTTTAGGACATGATGTCTCTGAAGCTTTCTTT. It codes for CASSLSILGHDVSEAFF.

This clone was counted a single time. The junction does not match germline at one end; this may be a read error. This chain connects TRBV7-3 to TRBJ2-1; TRBD2 agrees at 9 bases. In germline, CDR1 is SGHTA, CDR2 FQGTGA. The CDR3 is 15 residues long. CDR3 DNA sequence: TGTGCCAGCAGCCTAACTAGCGGGTCGGCGGGTGAGCAGTTCTTC. Protein sequence: CASSLTSGSAGEQFF.

The V and J genes are TRBV19 and TRBJ2-7, with TRBD2 matching 8 bases. Germline CDR1 LNHDA, CDR2 SQIVND (reference sequence). V was pared by 3 bases and J by 6 bases, with 19 bases of the junction left unmatched. CDR3 size: 18 residues. The CDR3 coding sequence is TGTGCCAGTAGTATTAGGGGTCTAGCGGGCGGCGGTACTACCGAGCAGTACTTC. Residues: CASSIRGLAGGGTTEQYF.

CDR3 sequence (DNA): TGCAGCGCCCGGGATACCCGCACAGATACGCAGTATTTT. Protein sequence: CSARDTRTDTQYF. This chain uses TRBV29-1 with TRBJ2-3, with a tentative D call TRBD2 (5 bases). The CDR3 extends over 13 amino acids. Germline CDR1 and CDR2: SQVTM and ANQGSEA. With 7 bases removed from V and 1 base from J, the gap between germline ends came to 12 bases.

The chain has TRBV27 and TRBJ2-7; D possibly corresponds to TRBD2 (5 bases). V was cut by 3 bases and J by 2 bases, with 17 bases left in between. Germline CDR1 reads MNHEY; CDR2 reads SMNVEV (reference sequence). This CDR3 contains 16 residues. The DNA of the CDR3 is TGTGCCAGCAGTTTGTCCGCCGCTAGCTTTACCTACGAGCAGTACTTC. Its translation: CASSLSAASFTYEQYF.

The CDR3 DNA reads as TGTGCCAGCGGTCGGCGCTCTGGGGCCAACGTCCTGACTTTC. It codes for CASGRRSGANVLTF. This sequence joins TRBV9 and TRBJ2-6; D unclear. Trimming shortened V by 7 bases and J by 0 bases, and 8 bases separated the two germline ends. Germline V gene sequence: CDR1 SGDLS, CDR2 YYNGEE. This CDR3 region has 14 residues.

The J gene is TRBJ2-2, the V gene TRBV16, with 7 bases matching TRBD2. The ends lost 4 bases at V and 4 bases at J; junction bases unmatched: 3. This CDR3 comprises 14 residues. CDR1 KGHSY and CDR2 FQNENV come from the germline V gene. CDR3 loop: CASSLLASTGELFF. DNA for the CDR3: TGTGCCAGCAGCCTACTAGCGAGCACCGGGGAGCTGTTTTTT.

There are a few counts of this clone. The chain combines TRBV18 with TRBJ1-1; 9 bases match TRBD1. The CDR3 length is 13 residues. CDR1 KGHSH and CDR2 LQKENI come from the germline V gene. V was clipped by 5 bases and J by 3 bases; unmatched bases: 1. The CDR3 coding sequence is TGTGCCAGCTCATGGACAGGGGACACTGAAGCTTTCTTT. The encoded protein is CASSWTGDTEAFF.

The genes are TRBV13 and TRBJ2-7, with TRBD1 identical over 10 bases. The CDR3 has 14 residues. CDR1 and CDR2 (germline): PRHDT, FYEKMQ (reference sequence). The V segment lost 3 bases and the J segment 5 bases; nucleotides outside the gene matches: 4. In DNA, the CDR3 is TGTGCCAGCAGCTTGGGACAGGGGTGGGACGAGCAGTACTTC. Its translation is CASSLGQGWDEQYF.

The chain employs TRBV27 and TRBJ2-1; 8 nucleotides align to TRBD1. Per germline, CDR1 MNHEY and CDR2 SMNVEV (reference sequence). V was pared by 6 bases and J by 9 bases, with 16 bases of the junction left unmatched. The CDR3 has 16 residues. The CDR3 sequence is CASRTFSGQGAGEQFF. CDR3 DNA sequence: TGTGCCAGCAGGACCTTTTCGGGGCAGGGGGCGGGTGAGCAGTTCTTC.

The gene calls are TRBV5-1 and TRBJ2-2; 7 bases are a match to TRBD2. This CDR3 is 16 amino acids long. Trimming cost V 1 base and J 5 bases; bases outside gene matches: 8. CDR1 is SGHRS and CDR2 is YFSETQ in the germline V gene. CDR3 sequence reads: CASSLRLAVMTGELFF. The CDR3 region has the DNA TGCGCCAGCAGCTTGCGCCTAGCGGTTATGACCGGGGAGCTGTTTTTT.

This clone was observed many times. Other DNA sequences of this sample code for an identical CDR3. CDR3 sequence: CASSVDAYTGELFF. CDR3 nucleotides: TGTGCCAGCAGCGTAGATGCGTACACCGGGGAGCTGTTTTTT. The rearrangement uses TRBV9 and TRBJ2-2; no definite D call. Trimming cost V 0 bases and J 3 bases, with 6 bases left between them. The CDR3 contains 14 residues. Germline-derived CDR1 and CDR2 are SGDLS and YYNGEE.

V gene TRBV9 combines with J gene TRBJ1-1; D unclear. V lost 0 bases to trimming and J lost 9 bases, with 15 bases between them. Germline V CDR1 and CDR2: SGDLS, YYNGEE. This CDR3 is built from 14 residues. As DNA, the CDR3 is TGTGCCAGCAGCGTAGGGGCGATGGGGAGGAAAGCTTTCTTT. It codes for CASSVGAMGRKAFF. Full variable domain (remainder filled in from reference TRBV9 and TRBJ1-1): DSGVTQTPKHLITATGQRVTLRCSPRSGDLSVYWYQQSLDQGLQFLIQYYNGEERAKGNILERFSAQQFPDLHSELNLSSLELGDSALYFCASSVGAMGRKAFFGQGTRLTVV.

The chain carries TRBV19 and TRBJ1-4, with D possibly TRBD1 on 5 matching bases. The CDR3 sequence is 17 residues long. Germline lookup yields CDR1 LNHDA and CDR2 SQIVND (reference sequence). Trimming took off 5 bases at V and 15 bases at J, with 31 bases between the two ends. CDR3 region: CASSVPGLIRPPRTVFF. The CDR3 DNA reads TGTGCCAGTAGTGTCCCGGGACTGATTCGTCCGCCGCGGACCGTGTTTTTT.

V usage is TRBV5-1 and J usage is TRBJ2-7; possibly TRBD2 for D (6 bases). This CDR3 has 14 amino acids. V was cut by 4 bases and J by 1 base, with 12 bases left in between. Germline V lookup: CDR1 SGHRS, CDR2 YFSETQ. CDR3 DNA: TGCGCCAGCAGCCCGCTAGCGCGTTCCTACGAGCAGTACTTC. Translation gives CASSPLARSYEQYF.

This sequence joins TRBV10-2 and TRBJ1-2, with 7 bases identical to TRBD1. Germline loops: CDR1 WSHSY, CDR2 SAAADI. After removal of 7 bases from V and 5 bases from J, the junction contained 7 bases not matched to a gene. CDR3 length: 13 amino acids. The CDR3 coding sequence is TGCGCCAGCACAAGGGCAGGGGGGTATGGCTACACCTTC. Encoded protein: CASTRAGGYGYTF.

As for this clone: A far larger clone lies a single base away; this is likely a read error. In the same sample, other DNA sequences code for this CDR3. J is TRBJ2-5 and V is TRBV6-5; TRBD1 agrees at 11 bases. Per the germline V gene, CDR1 is MNHEY and CDR2 is SVGAGI. J lost 14 bases, V lost 4 bases, and 12 bases had no gene match. CDR3 size: 14 residues. CDR3 coding DNA: TGTGCCAGCAGTTCCAGGACAGGGGGCTACGAGCAATACTTC. Its protein is CASSSRTGGYEQYF.